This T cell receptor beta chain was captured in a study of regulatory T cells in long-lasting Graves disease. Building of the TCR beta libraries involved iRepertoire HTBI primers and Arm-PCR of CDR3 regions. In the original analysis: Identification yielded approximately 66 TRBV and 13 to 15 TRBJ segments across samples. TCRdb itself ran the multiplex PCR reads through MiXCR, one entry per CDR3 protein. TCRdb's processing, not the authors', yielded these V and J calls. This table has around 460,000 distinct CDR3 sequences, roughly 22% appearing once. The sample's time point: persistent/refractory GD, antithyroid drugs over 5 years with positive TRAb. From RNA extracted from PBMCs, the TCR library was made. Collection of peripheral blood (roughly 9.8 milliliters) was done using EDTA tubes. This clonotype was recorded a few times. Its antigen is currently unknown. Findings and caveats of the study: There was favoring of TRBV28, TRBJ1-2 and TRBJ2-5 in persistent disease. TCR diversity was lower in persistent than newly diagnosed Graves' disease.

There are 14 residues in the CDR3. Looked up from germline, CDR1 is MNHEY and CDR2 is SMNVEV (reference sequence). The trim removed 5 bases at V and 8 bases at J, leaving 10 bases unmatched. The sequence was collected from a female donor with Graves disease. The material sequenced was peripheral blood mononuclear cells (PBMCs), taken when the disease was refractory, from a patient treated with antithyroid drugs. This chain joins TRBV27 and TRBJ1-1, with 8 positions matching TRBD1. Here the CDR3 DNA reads TGTGCCAGCAGTGATATCGGGACAGGAAGCGAAGCTTTCTTT. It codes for CASSDIGTGSEAFF.